One sample yielded the 6 T cell receptor beta chains listed below, sequenced in a study of T cell responses to AZD1222 COVID-19 vaccine. This table comes from immunoSEQ multiplex PCR, and its TCRdb copy is limited to in-frame clones, with some not included. Among roughly 110,000 clones, 87% were seen once, and the ten largest hold around 4.4%. The sequences come from peripheral blood, collected on day 0 of AZD1222 vaccination. Receptors were obtained from an adult in good health.

The chain employs TRBV6-2 or TRBV6-3 and TRBJ2-1, with 9 nucleotides matching TRBD1. Germline V gives CDR1 MNHEY, CDR2 SVGEGT. This CDR3 contains 19 residues. Trimming cost V 4 bases and J 7 bases; bases outside gene matches: 20. The CDR3 DNA reads as TGTGCCAGCAGTTCACAAGAACGGGTCAGACAGGGGGGTAGGAATGAGCAGTTCTTC. This sequence encodes CASSSQERVRQGGRNEQFF.

The V and J genes are TRBV18 and TRBJ1-1; D unresolved. Germline values: CDR1 KGHSH, CDR2 LQKENI. The CDR3 spans 13 residues. With 1 base removed from V and 3 bases from J, the gap between germline ends came to 6 bases. This chain's CDR3 is CASSPLDYTEAFF. The DNA for the CDR3 is TGTGCCAGCTCACCACTGGACTACACTGAAGCTTTCTTT.

The chain joins TRBV5-4 to TRBJ1-4; possibly TRBD1 for D (6 bases). The CDR3 runs 14 residues. V lost 4 bases and J 6 bases, leaving 13 bases between the germline ends. Germline V gene sequence: CDR1 SGHNT, CDR2 YYREEE (reference sequence). The CDR3 reads CASSPGGGYEKLFF. In nucleotides, the CDR3 is TGTGCCAGCAGCCCAGGAGGGGGGTATGAAAAACTGTTTTTT.

This sequence joins TRBV20-1 and TRBJ1-5, with unresolved D. This CDR3 has 10 amino acids. Per the germline V gene, CDR1 is DFQATT and CDR2 is SNEGSKA (reference sequence). V was cut by 5 bases and J by 5 bases, with 4 bases left in between. The CDR3 loop is CSAGDQPQHF. The CDR3, as DNA: TGCAGTGCTGGGGATCAGCCCCAGCATTTT.

This sequence joins TRBV5-4 and TRBJ2-7, with D perhaps matching TRBD2 (6 bases). Deletions cut 4 bases from V and 3 bases from J, with 11 bases between. The CDR3 length is 13 residues. Per the germline V gene, CDR1 is SGHNT and CDR2 is YYREEE (reference sequence). DNA of the CDR3: TGTGCCAGCAGCACGCTGACTAGCTACGAGCAGTACTTC. This translates into CASSTLTSYEQYF.

V usage is TRBV7-3 and J usage is TRBJ2-7, with D maybe TRBD2 (6 bases). CDR1 and CDR2 (germline): SGHTA, FQGTGA. V lost 5 bases, J lost 1 base, and 21 bases lay in between. This CDR3 is built from 17 residues. The CDR3 reads CASSPQRRGTGSYEQYF. Here the CDR3 DNA reads TGTGCCAGCAGCCCGCAACGTCGCGGGACGGGATCCTACGAGCAGTACTTC.